The 7 T cell receptor beta chains in this list originate from one sample, sequenced in a study of blood T cell repertoires in COVID-19. TCRdb's table, derived via immunoSEQ multiplex PCR, lists solely in-frame clones and lacks some. The sample has fewer than 250,000 clones; around 90% are singletons. The sample taken for sequencing was peripheral blood. All receptors come from a man aged 60 to 75 who had recovered from COVID-19.

The CDR3 nucleotides are TGTGCTAGTGGTTTGGTAGGGCAGGGCCCCTACAATGAGCAGTTCTTC. It yields the protein CASGLVGQGPYNEQFF. The rearrangement joins TRBV12-5 to TRBJ2-1, with D possibly matching TRBD1 (5 bases). V was shortened by 0 bases and J by 2 bases, with 11 bases between the two germline ends. This CDR3 is 16 amino acids long. CDR1 is LGHNT, CDR2 FRNRAP, per germline.

The V and J genes are TRBV27 and TRBJ2-3, with TRBD2 matching 7 bases. This CDR3 has 15 amino acids. After removal of 2 bases from V and 8 bases from J, the junction contained 10 bases not matched to a gene. Germline CDR1 is MNHEY and CDR2 is SMNVEV (reference sequence). The DNA for the CDR3 is TGTGCCAGCAGTTTAAGCGCGGGGCCGGGGGGTACGCAGTATTTT. Translation gives CASSLSAGPGGTQYF.

The V call is TRBV27, the J call TRBJ2-3; perhaps TRBD2 as D (7 bases). The CDR3 contains 16 residues. From germline, CDR1 is MNHEY and CDR2 SMNVEV (reference sequence). The V and J ends lost 3 bases and 4 bases respectively, with 17 bases between them. CDR3: CASSLRGRAWADTQYF. The CDR3 nucleotides read TGTGCCAGCAGTTTGAGGGGGAGGGCCTGGGCAGATACGCAGTATTTT.

The gene calls are TRBV2 and TRBJ2-3; TRBD1 matches 11 bases. The V gene's germline CDR1 is SNHLY and CDR2 FYNNEI. Germline trimming cut 9 bases from V and 4 bases from J; bases unmatched to any gene: 24. There are 20 residues in the CDR3. The CDR3 nucleotides read TGTGCCAGAGATCAACCGGCTGGACAGGGGGCCTCTCGGTGGGCAGATACGCAGTATTTT. Its translation: CARDQPAGQGASRWADTQYF.

The genes are TRBV11-2 and TRBJ2-7; 12 positions match TRBD2. Per germline, CDR1 SGHAT and CDR2 FQNNGV. Trimming took 1 base from V and 5 from J; bases not matched to a gene: 15. This CDR3 comprises 19 residues. CDR3 nucleotides: TGTGCCAGCAGCTTAGGAGGGGGAACTAGCGGGAGGTCTCCCCACGAGCAGTACTTC. Translation: CASSLGGGTSGRSPHEQYF.

The chain is built from TRBV4-1 and TRBJ2-7; 9 nucleotides agree with TRBD1. The germline V gene encodes CDR1 MGHRA and CDR2 YSYEKL. J was trimmed by 5 bases and V by 3 bases; bases with no gene match: 5. CDR3 length equals 14 residues. CDR3 loop: CASSQRTGADEQYF. In nucleotides, the CDR3 is TGCGCCAGCAGCCAGCGGACAGGGGCGGACGAGCAGTACTTC.

V is TRBV3-1 (or the pseudogene TRBV3-2) and J is TRBJ1-1; 8 nucleotides align to TRBD1. Trimming took 7 bases from V and 5 from J; bases not matched to a gene: 9. Germline V CDR1 and CDR2: LGHDT, YNNKEL (reference sequence). There are 14 residues in the CDR3. DNA for the CDR3: TGTGCCAGCATCACGACAGGGGAAGGGACTGAAGCTTTCTTT. Protein: CASITTGEGTEAFF.